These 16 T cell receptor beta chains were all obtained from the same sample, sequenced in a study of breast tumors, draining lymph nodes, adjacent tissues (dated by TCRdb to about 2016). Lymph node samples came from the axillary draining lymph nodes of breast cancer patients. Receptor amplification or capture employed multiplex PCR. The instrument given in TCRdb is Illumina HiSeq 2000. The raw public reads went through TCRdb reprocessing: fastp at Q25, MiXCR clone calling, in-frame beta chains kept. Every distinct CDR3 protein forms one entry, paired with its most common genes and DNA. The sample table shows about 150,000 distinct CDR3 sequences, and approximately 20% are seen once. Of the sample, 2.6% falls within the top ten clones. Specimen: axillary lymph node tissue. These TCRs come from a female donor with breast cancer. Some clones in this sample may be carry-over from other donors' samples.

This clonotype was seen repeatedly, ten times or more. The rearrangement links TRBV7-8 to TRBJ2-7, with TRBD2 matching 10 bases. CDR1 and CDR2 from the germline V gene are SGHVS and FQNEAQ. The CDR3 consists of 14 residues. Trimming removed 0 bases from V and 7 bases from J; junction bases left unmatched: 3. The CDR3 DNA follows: TGTGCCAGCAGCTTAGCACTAGCGGGAAGTGAGCAGTACTTC. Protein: CASSLALAGSEQYF.

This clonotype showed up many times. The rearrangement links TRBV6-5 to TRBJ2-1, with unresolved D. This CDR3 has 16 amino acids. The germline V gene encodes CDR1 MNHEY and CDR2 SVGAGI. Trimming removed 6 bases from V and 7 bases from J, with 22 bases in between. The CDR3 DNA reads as TGTGCCAGCAGCCCACTGCGGCGGTTCGAAGGGAATGAGCAGTTCTTC. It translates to CASSPLRRFEGNEQFF.

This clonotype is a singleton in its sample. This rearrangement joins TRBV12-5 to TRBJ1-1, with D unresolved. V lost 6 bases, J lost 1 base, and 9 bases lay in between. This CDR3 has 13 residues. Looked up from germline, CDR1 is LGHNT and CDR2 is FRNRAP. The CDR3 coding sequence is TGTGCTAGTGGCCGGCGGGGGAACACTGAAGCTTTCTTT. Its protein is CASGRRGNTEAFF.

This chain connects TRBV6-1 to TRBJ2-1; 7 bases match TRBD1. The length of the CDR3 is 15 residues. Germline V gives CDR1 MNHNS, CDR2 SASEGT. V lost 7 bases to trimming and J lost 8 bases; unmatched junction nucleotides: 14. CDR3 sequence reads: CASTQGGGYWDEQFF. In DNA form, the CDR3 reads TGTGCCAGCACTCAAGGGGGCGGGTATTGGGATGAGCAGTTCTTC.

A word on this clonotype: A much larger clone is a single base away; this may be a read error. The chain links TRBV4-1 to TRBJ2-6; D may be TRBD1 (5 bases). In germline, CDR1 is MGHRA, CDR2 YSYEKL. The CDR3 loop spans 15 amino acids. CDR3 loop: CASSLVGTGAYVLTF. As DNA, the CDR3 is TGCGCCAGCAGCCTCGTGGGCACTGGGGCCTACGTCCTGACTTTC.

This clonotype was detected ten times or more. DNA of the CDR3: TGCGCCAGCAGCCAAGGGGCTACAACTAATGAAAAACTGTTTTTT. It yields the protein CASSQGATTNEKLFF. The chain combines TRBV4-3 with TRBJ1-4; the D is unclear. Germline V CDR1 and CDR2: LGHNA, YSLEER. This CDR3 spans 15 amino acids. V was clipped by 1 base and J by 0 bases, with 6 bases between them.

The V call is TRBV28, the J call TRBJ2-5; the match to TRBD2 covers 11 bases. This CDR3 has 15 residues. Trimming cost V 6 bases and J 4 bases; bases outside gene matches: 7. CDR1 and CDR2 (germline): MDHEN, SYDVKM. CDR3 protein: CASRWGLAAGETQYF. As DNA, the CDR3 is TGTGCCAGCAGGTGGGGACTAGCGGCTGGAGAGACCCAGTACTTC.

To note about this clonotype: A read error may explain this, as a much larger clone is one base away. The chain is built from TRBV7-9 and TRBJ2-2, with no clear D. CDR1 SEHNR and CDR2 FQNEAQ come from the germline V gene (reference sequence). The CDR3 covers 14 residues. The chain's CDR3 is CVSSLRSDTGELFF. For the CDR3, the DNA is TGTGTCAGCAGCCTCAGGTCTGACACCGGGGAGCTGTTTTTT. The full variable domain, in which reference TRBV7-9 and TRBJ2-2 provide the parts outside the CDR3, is DTGVSQNPRHKITKRGQNVTFRCDPISEHNRLYWYRQTLGQGPEFLTYFQNEAQLEKSRLLSDRFSAERPKGSFSTLEIQRTEQGDSAMYLCVSSLRSDTGELFFGEGSRLTVL.

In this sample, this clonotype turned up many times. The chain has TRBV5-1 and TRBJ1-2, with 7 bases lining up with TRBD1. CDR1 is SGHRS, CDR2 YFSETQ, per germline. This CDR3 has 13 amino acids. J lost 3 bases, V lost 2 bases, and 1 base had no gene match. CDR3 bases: TGCGCCAGCAGCTTTACAGGGGACTATGGCTACACCTTC. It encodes CASSFTGDYGYTF.

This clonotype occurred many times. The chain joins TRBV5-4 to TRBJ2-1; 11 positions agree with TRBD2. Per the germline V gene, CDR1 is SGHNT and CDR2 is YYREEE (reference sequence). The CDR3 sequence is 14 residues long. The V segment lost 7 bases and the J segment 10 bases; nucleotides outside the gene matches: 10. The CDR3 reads CASGVAGGQGEQFF. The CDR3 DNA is TGTGCCAGCGGAGTAGCGGGAGGGCAGGGGGAGCAGTTCTTC.

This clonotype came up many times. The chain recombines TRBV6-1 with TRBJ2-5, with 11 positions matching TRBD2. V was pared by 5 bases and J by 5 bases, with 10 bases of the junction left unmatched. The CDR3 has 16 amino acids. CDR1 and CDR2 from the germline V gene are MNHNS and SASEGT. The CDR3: CASSWIAGGPGETQYF. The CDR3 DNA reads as TGTGCCAGCAGTTGGATAGCGGGAGGGCCGGGGGAGACCCAGTACTTC.

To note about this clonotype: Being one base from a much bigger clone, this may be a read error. The CDR3 spells CATSDSPKGRTETQYF. The CDR3 DNA is TGTGCCACCAGTGATTCCCCAAAGGGGAGGACGGAGACCCAGTACTTC. The chain is built from TRBV24-1 and TRBJ2-5; D might be TRBD2 (6 bases). Trimming removed 2 bases at V and 5 bases at J, with 17 bases between. The CDR3 length is 16 residues. The germline V gene encodes CDR1 KGHDR and CDR2 SFDVKD.

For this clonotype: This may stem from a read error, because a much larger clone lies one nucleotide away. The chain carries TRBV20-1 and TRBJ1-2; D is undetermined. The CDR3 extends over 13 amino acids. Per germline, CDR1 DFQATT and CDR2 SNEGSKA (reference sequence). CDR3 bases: TGCAGTGCTAGTTCCAGTGCTAACTATGGCTACATCTTC. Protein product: CSASSSANYGYIF.

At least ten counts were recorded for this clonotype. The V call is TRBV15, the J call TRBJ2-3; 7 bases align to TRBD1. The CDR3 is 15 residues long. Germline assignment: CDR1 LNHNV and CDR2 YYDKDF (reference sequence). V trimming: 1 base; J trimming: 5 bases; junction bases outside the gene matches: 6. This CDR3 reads CATSRVGGWVDTQYF. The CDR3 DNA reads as TGTGCCACCAGCAGAGTAGGGGGCTGGGTAGATACGCAGTATTTT.

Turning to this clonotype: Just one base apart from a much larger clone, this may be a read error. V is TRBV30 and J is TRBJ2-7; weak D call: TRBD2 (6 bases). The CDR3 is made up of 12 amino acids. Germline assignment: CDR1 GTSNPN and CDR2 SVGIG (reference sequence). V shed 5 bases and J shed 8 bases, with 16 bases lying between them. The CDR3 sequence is CAWRGSSSKQYF. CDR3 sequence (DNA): TGTGCCTGGCGGGGGTCTAGCAGCAAGCAGTACTTC.

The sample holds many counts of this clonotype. CDR3 amino acids: CSAGPLAGGRGETQYF. In DNA form, the CDR3 reads TGCAGTGCTGGTCCCCTAGCGGGAGGCCGAGGAGAGACCCAGTACTTC. This rearrangement joins TRBV20-1 to TRBJ2-5, with 11 bases fitting TRBD2. Germline CDR1 DFQATT, CDR2 SNEGSKA (reference sequence). V trimming: 5 bases; J trimming: 4 bases; junction bases outside the gene matches: 12. The CDR3 spans 16 residues.